This T cell receptor beta chain originates from a study of tissue T cells after allogeneic stem cell transplantation. General study findings and limits: Tissue-detected TCR repertoire was only partly captured by blood and spleen T cells.

Time point described: mouse harvest day 14 after allogeneic transplant. Mouse grafts combined 10^7 T-cell-depleted bone marrow cells with 10^6 splenic CD5+ T cells. This mouse GVHD model was MHC-mismatched B6 to BALB/c, profiled day 7 or 14. From germline, CDR1 is KGHPV and CDR2 FQNQEV (reference sequence). The length of the CDR3 is 14 residues. V dropped 4 bases and J dropped 6; count of bases not matched to a gene: 5. TCRbeta CDR3 was sequenced at survey depth with template counts. Sequencing used immunoSEQ multiplex PCR; TCRdb keeps in-frame clones, though not all of them. This repertoire shows roughly 7,700 clones, 35% to 40% found once; its top ten account for over 5.5%. Concerning this clone itself: Its target is not known. All gene names here are mouse names. The missing CDR3 end, 1 residue past where the read stops, is filled in from the germline J gene.

The specimen sequenced was skin. The TCR was taken from a female BALB/c mouse given C57BL/6 T cells with graft-versus-host disease after an allogeneic hematopoietic cell transplant. V usage is TRBV26 and J usage is TRBJ2-1, with 8 positions matching TRBD2. The sequenced CDR3 bases are TGTGCCAGCAGTCGGGGGGGCGCTGGTGCTGAGCAGTTC. As protein: CASSRGGAGAEQF. The full CDR3 protein is CASSRGGAGAEQFF.